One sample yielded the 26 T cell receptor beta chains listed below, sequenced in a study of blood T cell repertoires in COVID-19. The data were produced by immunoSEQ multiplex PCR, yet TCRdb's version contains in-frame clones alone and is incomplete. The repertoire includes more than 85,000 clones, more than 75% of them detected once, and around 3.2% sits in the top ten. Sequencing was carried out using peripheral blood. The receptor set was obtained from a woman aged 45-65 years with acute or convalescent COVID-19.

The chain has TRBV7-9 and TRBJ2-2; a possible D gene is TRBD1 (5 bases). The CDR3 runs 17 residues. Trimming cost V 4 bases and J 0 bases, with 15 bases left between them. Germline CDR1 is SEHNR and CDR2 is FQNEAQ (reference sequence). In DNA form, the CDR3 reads TGTGCCAGCAGCTCCGGACATGGGTCTGCGAACACCGGGGAGCTGTTTTTT. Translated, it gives CASSSGHGSANTGELFF.

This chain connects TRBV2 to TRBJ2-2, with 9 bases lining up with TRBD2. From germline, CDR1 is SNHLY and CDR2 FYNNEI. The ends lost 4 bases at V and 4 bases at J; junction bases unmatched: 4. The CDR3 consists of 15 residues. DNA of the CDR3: TGTGCCAGCAGTGTTAGCGGGAGAGCCACCGGGGAGCTGTTTTTT. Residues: CASSVSGRATGELFF.

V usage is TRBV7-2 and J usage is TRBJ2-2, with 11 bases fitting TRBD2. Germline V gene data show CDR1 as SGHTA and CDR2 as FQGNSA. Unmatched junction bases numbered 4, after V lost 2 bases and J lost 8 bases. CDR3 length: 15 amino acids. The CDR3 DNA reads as TGTGCCAGCAGCTTACAACTAGCGGGAGTTGGGGAGCTGTTTTTT. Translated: CASSLQLAGVGELFF.

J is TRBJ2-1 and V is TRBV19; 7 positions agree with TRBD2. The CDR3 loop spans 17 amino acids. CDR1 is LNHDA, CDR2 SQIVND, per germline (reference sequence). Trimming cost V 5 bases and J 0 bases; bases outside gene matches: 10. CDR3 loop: CASSAPGGAVSYNEQFF. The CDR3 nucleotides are TGTGCCAGTAGTGCTCCGGGAGGAGCGGTCTCCTACAATGAGCAGTTCTTC.

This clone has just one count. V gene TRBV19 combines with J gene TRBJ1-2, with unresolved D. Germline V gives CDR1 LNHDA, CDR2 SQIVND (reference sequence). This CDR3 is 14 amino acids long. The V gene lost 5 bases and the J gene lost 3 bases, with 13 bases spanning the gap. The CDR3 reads CASSLSREYYGYTF. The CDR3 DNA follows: TGTGCCAGTAGTCTTTCAAGGGAGTACTATGGCTACACCTTC.

The CDR3 here is CATSDSPGTGEQYF. Written as DNA, the CDR3 is TGTGCCACCAGTGACTCCCCCGGGACAGGGGAACAGTACTTC. This chain links TRBV24-1 with TRBJ2-7, with 10 bases that match TRBD1. The germline gives CDR1 KGHDR, CDR2 SFDVKD. The V and J ends lost 4 bases and 10 bases, in that order; junction bases with no gene match: 9. The CDR3 is made up of 14 amino acids.

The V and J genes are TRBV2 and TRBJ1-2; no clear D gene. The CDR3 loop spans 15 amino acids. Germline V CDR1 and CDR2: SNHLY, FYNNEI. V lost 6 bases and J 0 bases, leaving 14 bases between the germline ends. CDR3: CASSAQRHANYGYTF. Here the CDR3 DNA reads TGTGCCAGCAGCGCCCAGAGACACGCTAACTATGGCTACACCTTC.

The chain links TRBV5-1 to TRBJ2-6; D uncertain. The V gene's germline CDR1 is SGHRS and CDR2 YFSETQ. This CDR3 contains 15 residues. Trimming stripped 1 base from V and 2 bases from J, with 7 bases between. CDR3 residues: CASSLPGAGANVLTF. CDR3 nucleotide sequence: TGCGCCAGCAGCTTGCCGGGTGCTGGGGCCAACGTCCTGACTTTC.

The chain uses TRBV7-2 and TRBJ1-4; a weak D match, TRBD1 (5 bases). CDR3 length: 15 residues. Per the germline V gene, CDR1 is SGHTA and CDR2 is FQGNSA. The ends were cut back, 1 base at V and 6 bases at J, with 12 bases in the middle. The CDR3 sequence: CASSLDPWGDEKLFF. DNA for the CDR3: TGTGCCAGCAGCTTAGACCCGTGGGGGGATGAAAAACTGTTTTTT.

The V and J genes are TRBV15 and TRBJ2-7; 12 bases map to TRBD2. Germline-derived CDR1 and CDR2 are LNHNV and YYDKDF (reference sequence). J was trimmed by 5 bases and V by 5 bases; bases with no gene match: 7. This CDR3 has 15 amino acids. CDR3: CATSVASGRANEQYF. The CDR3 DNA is TGTGCCACCAGCGTAGCTAGCGGGAGGGCCAACGAGCAGTACTTC.

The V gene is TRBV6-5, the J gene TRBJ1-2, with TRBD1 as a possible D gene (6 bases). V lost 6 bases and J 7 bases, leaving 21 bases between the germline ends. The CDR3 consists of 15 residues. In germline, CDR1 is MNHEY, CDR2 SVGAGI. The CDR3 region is CASSARTVFSGGYTF. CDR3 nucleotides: TGTGCCAGCAGCGCTAGGACAGTTTTTTCAGGTGGCTACACCTTC.

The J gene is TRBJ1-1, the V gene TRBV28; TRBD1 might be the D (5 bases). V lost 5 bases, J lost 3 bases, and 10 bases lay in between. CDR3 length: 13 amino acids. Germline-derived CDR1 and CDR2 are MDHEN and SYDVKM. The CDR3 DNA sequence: TGTGCCAGCAGTCGGACACCTCACACTGAAGCTTTCTTT. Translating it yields CASSRTPHTEAFF.

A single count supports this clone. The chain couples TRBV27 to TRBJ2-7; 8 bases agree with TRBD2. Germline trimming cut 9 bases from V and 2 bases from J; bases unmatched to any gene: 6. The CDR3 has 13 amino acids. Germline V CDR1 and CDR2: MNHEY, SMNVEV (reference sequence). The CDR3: CARKGLVTYEQYF. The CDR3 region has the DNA TGTGCCAGGAAGGGACTAGTCACCTACGAGCAGTACTTC.

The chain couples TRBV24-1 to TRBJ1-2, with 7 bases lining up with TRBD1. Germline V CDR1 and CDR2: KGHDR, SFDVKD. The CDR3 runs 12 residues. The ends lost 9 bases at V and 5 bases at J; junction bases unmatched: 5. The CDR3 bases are TGTGCCACCTCGACAGGGAATTATGGCTACACCTTC. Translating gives CATSTGNYGYTF.

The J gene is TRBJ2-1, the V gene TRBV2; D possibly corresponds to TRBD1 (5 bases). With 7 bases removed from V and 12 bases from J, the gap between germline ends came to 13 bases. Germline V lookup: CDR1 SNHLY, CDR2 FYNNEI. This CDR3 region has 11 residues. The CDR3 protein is CASNQGQSQFF. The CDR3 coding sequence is TGTGCCAGCAATCAGGGCCAATCGCAGTTCTTC.

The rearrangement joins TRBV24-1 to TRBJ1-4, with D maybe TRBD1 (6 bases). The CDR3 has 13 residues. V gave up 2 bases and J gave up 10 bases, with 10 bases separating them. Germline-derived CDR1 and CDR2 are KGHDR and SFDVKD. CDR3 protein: CATSDYRVGKLFF. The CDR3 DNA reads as TGTGCCACCAGTGATTACAGGGTTGGAAAACTGTTTTTT.

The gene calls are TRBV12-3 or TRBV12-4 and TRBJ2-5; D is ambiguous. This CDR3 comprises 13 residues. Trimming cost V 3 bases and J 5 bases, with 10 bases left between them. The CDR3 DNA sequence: TGTGCCAGCAGTTTTACGCAGCGTGAGACCCAGTACTTC. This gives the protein CASSFTQRETQYF.

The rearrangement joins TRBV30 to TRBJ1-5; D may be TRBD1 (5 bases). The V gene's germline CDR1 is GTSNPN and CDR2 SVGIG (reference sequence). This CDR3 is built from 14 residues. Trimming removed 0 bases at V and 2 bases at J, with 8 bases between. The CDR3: CAWSVIGGNQPQHF. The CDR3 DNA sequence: TGTGCCTGGAGTGTAATAGGGGGCAATCAGCCCCAGCATTTT. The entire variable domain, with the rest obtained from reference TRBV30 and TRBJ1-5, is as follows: SQTIHQWPATLVQPVGSPLSLECTVEGTSNPNLYWYRQAAGRGLQLLFYSVGIGQISSEVPQNLSASRPQDRQFILSSKKLLLSDSGFYLCAWSVIGGNQPQHFGDGTRLSIL.

CDR3 region: CASSPTELNQPQHF. The CDR3 nucleotides read TGTGCCAGCAGCCCGACAGAGCTTAATCAGCCCCAGCATTTT. The chain links TRBV5-5 to TRBJ1-5, with D tentatively TRBD1 (5 bases). Germline V lookup: CDR1 SGHKS, CDR2 YYEKEE (reference sequence). With 4 bases removed from V and 4 bases from J, the gap between germline ends came to 12 bases. This CDR3 comprises 14 residues.

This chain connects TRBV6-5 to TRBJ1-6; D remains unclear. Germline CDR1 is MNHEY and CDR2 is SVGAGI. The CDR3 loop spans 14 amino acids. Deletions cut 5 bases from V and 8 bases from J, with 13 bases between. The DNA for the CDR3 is TGTGCCAGCAGTCCGGACTACGGGGATTCACCCCTCCACTTT. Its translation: CASSPDYGDSPLHF.

The CDR3 nucleotides read TGTGCCTGGAGTGGCGGGGAGACCCAGTACTTC. It encodes CAWSGGETQYF. The genes are TRBV30 and TRBJ2-5, with D possibly matching TRBD2 (5 bases). V dropped 1 base and J dropped 5 bases, with 5 bases sitting between them. This CDR3 region has 11 residues. Germline V lookup: CDR1 GTSNPN, CDR2 SVGIG (reference sequence). Variable domain in full (rest from reference TRBV30 and TRBJ2-5): SQTIHQWPATLVQPVGSPLSLECTVEGTSNPNLYWYRQAAGRGLQLLFYSVGIGQISSEVPQNLSASRPQDRQFILSSKKLLLSDSGFYLCAWSGGETQYFGPGTRLLVL.

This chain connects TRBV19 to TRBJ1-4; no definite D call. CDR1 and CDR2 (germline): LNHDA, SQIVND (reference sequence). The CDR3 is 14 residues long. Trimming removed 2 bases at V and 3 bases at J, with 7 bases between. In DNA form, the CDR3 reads TGTGCCAGTAGTATAAACTTAGCTAATGAAAAACTGTTTTTT. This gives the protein CASSINLANEKLFF.

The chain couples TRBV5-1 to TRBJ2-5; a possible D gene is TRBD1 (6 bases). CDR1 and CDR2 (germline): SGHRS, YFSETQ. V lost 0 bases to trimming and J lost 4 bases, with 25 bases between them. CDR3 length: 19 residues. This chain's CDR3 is CASSLEGVSGPGKVETQYF. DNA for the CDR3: TGCGCCAGCAGCTTGGAGGGGGTCTCGGGACCGGGTAAGGTAGAGACCCAGTACTTC.

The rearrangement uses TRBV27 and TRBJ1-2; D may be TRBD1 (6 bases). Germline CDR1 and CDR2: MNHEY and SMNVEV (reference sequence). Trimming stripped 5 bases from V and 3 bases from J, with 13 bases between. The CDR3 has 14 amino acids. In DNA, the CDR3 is TGTGCCAGCAGTCCCAGGGGATGGTACTATGGCTACACCTTC. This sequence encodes CASSPRGWYYGYTF.

The CDR3 reads CASSYHSGRVGETQYF. The CDR3 coding sequence is TGTGCCAGCAGTTACCATAGCGGGAGGGTCGGGGAGACCCAGTACTTC. The chain carries TRBV6-2 or TRBV6-3 and TRBJ2-5; TRBD2 agrees at 11 bases. CDR3 length: 16 residues. Germline assignment: CDR1 MNHEY and CDR2 SVGEGT. J lost 5 bases, V lost 2 bases, and 7 bases had no gene match.

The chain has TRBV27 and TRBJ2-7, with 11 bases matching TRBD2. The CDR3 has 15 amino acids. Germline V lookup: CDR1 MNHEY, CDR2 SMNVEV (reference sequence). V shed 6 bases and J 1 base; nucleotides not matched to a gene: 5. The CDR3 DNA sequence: TGTGCCAGCAGCACGGGGACTAGCGGTTCCTACGAGCAGTACTTC. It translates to CASSTGTSGSYEQYF.